A selection of T cell receptor beta chains follows, all from one sample in a study of CD8+ T cells in alopecia areata. Assay: immunoSEQ multiplex PCR; the TCRdb copy retains only in-frame clones and omits some. The profile covers roughly 200,000 clones, with 56% appearing a single time and roughly 5.3% taken by the ten largest. Source material: CD8+ T cells sorted from blood. The source is a human donor in good health. Both conserved end residues are part of each CDR3. Fields, in order: J gene, V gene, D gene, CDR3 protein. D genes are given only for firm matches.

>TRBJ1-5|TRBV6-5|TRBD1
CASSYGTGYWPQHF
>TRBJ1-5|TRBV9|.
CASSASSGKGQPQHF
>TRBJ1-2|TRBV28|TRBD1
CASSRTGYYGYTF
>TRBJ2-3|TRBV5-1|.
CASSWTAASTDTQYF
>TRBJ2-7|TRBV27|.
CASSLTSSRGDEQYF
>TRBJ2-3|TRBV27|.
CATRGRGSADTQYF
>TRBJ2-1|TRBV11-2|.
CASSLKERNEQFF
>TRBJ1-1|TRBV4-1|.
CASSQEDLENTEAFF
>TRBJ1-5|TRBV7-9|.
CASSGGNQPQHF
>TRBJ2-4|TRBV19|.
CARDFAKNIQYF
>TRBJ2-5|TRBV4-1|.
CASRPSPGYQETQYF
>TRBJ2-7|TRBV7-9|.
CASSPREGTYEQYF
>TRBJ2-5|TRBV5-6|TRBD1
CASSFRGRGETQYF
>TRBJ1-1|TRBV9|.
CASSQEGTEAFF
>TRBJ2-5|TRBV29-1|TRBD2
CSVEESSGIQETQYF
>TRBJ2-7|TRBV2|TRBD2
CASGRDEQYF
>TRBJ2-5|TRBV14|TRBD1
CASSPGGRETQYF
>TRBJ1-1|TRBV29-1|TRBD1
CSVKGTGSEAFF
>TRBJ2-2|TRBV11-3|.
CASSSYTGELFF
>TRBJ1-2|TRBV27|.
CASSRDRSNYGYTF
>TRBJ1-6|TRBV27|.
CASSPGTSNSPLHF
>TRBJ1-4|TRBV29-1|.
CSVARGSATNEKLFF
>TRBJ2-1|TRBV5-6|.
CASSPRGGRSSYNEQFF
>TRBJ1-2|TRBV5-1|TRBD1
CASSDNPGTAYGYTF
>TRBJ2-7|TRBV28|.
CASSHYRGQINYEQYF
>TRBJ1-2|TRBV10-3|.
CAIKGPNNYGYTF
>TRBJ1-1|TRBV9|TRBD1
CASSTGQGPEAFF
>TRBJ2-3|TRBV4-1|TRBD2
CASSGGVSTDTQYF
>TRBJ2-7|TRBV4-1|.
CASSQDTRVTPHEQYF
>TRBJ2-7|TRBV5-1|.
CASSSTGITQEQYF
>TRBJ1-1|TRBV7-9|TRBD1
CASSSRQGMGTEAFF
>TRBJ2-7|TRBV25-1|.
CASSEGYEQYF
>TRBJ1-4|TRBV30|TRBD1
CAWSPGQSNEKLFF
>TRBJ1-2|TRBV29-1|.
CSVVSGAYGYTF
>TRBJ2-7|TRBV29-1|TRBD1
CSVGQGDYEQYF
>TRBJ2-5|TRBV23-1|.
CASTPATDQETQYF
>TRBJ1-5|TRBV27|.
CASSFDSRNQPQHF
>TRBJ1-4|TRBV25-1|.
CASSMQNNEKLFF
>TRBJ1-2|TRBV13|.
CASSLGLSRDGYTF
>TRBJ1-2|TRBV9|TRBD1
CASSVGEGAGYGYTF
>TRBJ1-2|TRBV25-1|.
CASSEGTHGYTF
>TRBJ1-5|TRBV9|.
CASSPDSSNQPQHF
>TRBJ2-2|TRBV4-2|.
CASSALLPGELFF
>TRBJ2-7|TRBV10-3|TRBD1
CAISDGDSSYEQYF